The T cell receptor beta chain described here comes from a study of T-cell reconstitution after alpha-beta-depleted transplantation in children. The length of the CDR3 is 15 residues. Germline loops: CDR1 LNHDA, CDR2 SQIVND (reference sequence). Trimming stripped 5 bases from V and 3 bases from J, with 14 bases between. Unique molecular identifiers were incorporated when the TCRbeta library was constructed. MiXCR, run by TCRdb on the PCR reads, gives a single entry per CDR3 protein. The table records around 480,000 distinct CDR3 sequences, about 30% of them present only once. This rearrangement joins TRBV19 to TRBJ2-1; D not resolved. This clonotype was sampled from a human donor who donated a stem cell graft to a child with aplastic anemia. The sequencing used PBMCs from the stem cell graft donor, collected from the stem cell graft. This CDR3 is CASSFVYSLYNEQFF. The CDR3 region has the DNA TGTGCCAGTAGTTTCGTCTATTCTCTCTACAATGAGCAGTTCTTC. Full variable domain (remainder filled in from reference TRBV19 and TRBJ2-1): DGGITQSPKYLFRKEGQNVTLSCEQNLNHDAMYWYRQDPGQGLRLIYYSQIVNDFQKGDIAEGYSVSREKKESFPLTVTSAQKNPTAFYLCASSFVYSLYNEQFFGPGTRLTVL.